This T cell receptor beta chain stems from a study of T cell responses to AZD1222 COVID-19 vaccine. CDR1 is LNHDA and CDR2 is SQIVND in the germline V gene (reference sequence). Trimming stripped 1 base from V and 0 bases from J, with 4 bases between. The CDR3 length is 14 residues. Details on this clone: Its antigen remains unidentified.

Study-wide results and limits: Spike-specific TCR breadth and depth went up after people got two AZD1222 doses. Reportedly, close to half of spike-specific TCRs are directed against unmutated variant regions.

Profiled with immunoSEQ multiplex PCR; TCRdb holds only in-frame clones, not every one. The sample holds about 210,000 clones; roughly 94% are singletons and the top ten take over 1.5%. The sequence derives from an adult who received the MenACWY meningococcal vaccine as a control. V and J are TRBV19 and TRBJ1-5; the D is unclear. This material consisted of peripheral blood, taken 28 days after the second dose of the MenACWY control vaccine. CDR3 sequence reads: CASSIGSSNQPQHF. Written as DNA, the CDR3 is TGTGCCAGTAGTATAGGTAGTAGCAATCAGCCCCAGCATTTT.